This T cell receptor beta chain stems from a study of cytomegalovirus exposure and HLA in healthy donors. The repertoire was sequenced with immunoSEQ multiplex PCR; TCRdb's copy has only in-frame clones and lacks some. The sample includes 70,000 to 80,000 clones, around 94% of them seen just once. This TCR was sampled from a woman younger than 30 in good health and CMV-seronegative. Sequencing was carried out using PBMCs.

This chain's CDR3 is CASSLVGGRRNEQFF. The CDR3 nucleotides are TGTGCCAGCAGCTTAGTAGGGGGCCGTAGGAATGAGCAGTTCTTC. V usage is TRBV11-3 and J usage is TRBJ2-1; 7 bases line up with TRBD1. Trimming took 1 base from V and 7 from J; bases not matched to a gene: 7. CDR1 and CDR2 (germline): SGHNT, YENEEA. The CDR3 has 15 amino acids. The complete variable domain, with remaining parts taken from reference TRBV11-3 and TRBJ2-1, reads EAGVVQSPRYKIIEKKQPVAFWCNPISGHNTLYWYLQNLGQGPELLIRYENEEAVDDSQLPKDRFSAERLKGVDSTLKIQPAELGDSAVYLCASSLVGGRRNEQFFGPGTRLTVL.